The rows below give T cell receptor beta chains drawn from one sample of a study of T cell responses to AZD1222 COVID-19 vaccine. The method was immunoSEQ multiplex PCR; TCRdb's version includes in-frame clones alone and lacks a portion of them. In the table there are under 130,000 clones, 80% to 95% of which are singletons. Sequencing was performed on peripheral blood, taken on day 0 of AZD1222 vaccination. All receptors come from an adult in good health. Each CDR3 is given with its conserved first and last residue. Not every row has a clone size; where given, it reads once, few, many or a size class.

clone_size: once; v_call: TRBV3-1/TRBV3-2; cdr3_aa: CASSQGVGVYF
clone_size: .; v_call: TRBV28; cdr3_aa: CASRVQGGNIQYF
clone_size: once; v_call: TRBV7-8; cdr3_aa: CASSLGRERQPQHF
clone_size: .; v_call: TRBV30; cdr3_aa: CAWSVQGTNQPQHF
clone_size: once; v_call: TRBV9; cdr3_aa: CASSGDGEQFF
clone_size: once; v_call: TRBV19; cdr3_aa: CASSTGPTYNEQFF
clone_size: .; v_call: TRBV7-6; cdr3_aa: CASSVRGPNTEAFF
clone_size: few; v_call: TRBV5-3; cdr3_aa: CARSSPGRGRKYEQYF
clone_size: .; v_call: TRBV20-1; cdr3_aa: CSAKLTYEQYF
clone_size: .; v_call: TRBV5-6; cdr3_aa: CASSLEWRNTEAFF
clone_size: .; v_call: TRBV6-5; cdr3_aa: CASSSQARREKLFF
clone_size: .; v_call: TRBV30; cdr3_aa: CAWRAGYYEQYF
clone_size: .; v_call: TRBV28; cdr3_aa: CASSDEDTQYF
clone_size: .; v_call: TRBV5-5; cdr3_aa: CASSLGIDSTNYGYTF
clone_size: .; v_call: TRBV7-9; cdr3_aa: CASHSTEGAYEQYF
clone_size: .; v_call: TRBV6-6; cdr3_aa: CASSSLAGGSGELFF
clone_size: .; v_call: TRBV12-5; cdr3_aa: CASVGLSWDGYTF
clone_size: .; v_call: TRBV19; cdr3_aa: CASSNVPYEQYF
clone_size: .; v_call: TRBV2; cdr3_aa: CARSRGTEAFF
clone_size: .; v_call: TRBV19; cdr3_aa: CASTYSRDGGPQDTQYF
clone_size: .; v_call: TRBV6-5; cdr3_aa: CASSYDSNYGYTF
clone_size: once; v_call: TRBV7-9; cdr3_aa: CASTLSGNTIYF
clone_size: once; v_call: TRBV30; cdr3_aa: CAWSVSQLSQPQHF
clone_size: .; v_call: TRBV4-3; cdr3_aa: CASSLQGAGYGYTF
clone_size: .; v_call: TRBV19; cdr3_aa: CASSILLFGNTEAFF
clone_size: .; v_call: TRBV2; cdr3_aa: CASSEMGETQYF
clone_size: .; v_call: TRBV19; cdr3_aa: CASSIGGGGENEQFF
clone_size: .; v_call: TRBV5-1; cdr3_aa: CASGWDDREKLFF
clone_size: .; v_call: TRBV5-1; cdr3_aa: CASSSSGTRTNTGELFF
clone_size: once; v_call: TRBV18; cdr3_aa: CASSPGTSYEQYF
clone_size: .; v_call: TRBV6-5; cdr3_aa: CASSYSGEQYF
clone_size: .; v_call: TRBV9; cdr3_aa: CASSVGGGRREKLFF